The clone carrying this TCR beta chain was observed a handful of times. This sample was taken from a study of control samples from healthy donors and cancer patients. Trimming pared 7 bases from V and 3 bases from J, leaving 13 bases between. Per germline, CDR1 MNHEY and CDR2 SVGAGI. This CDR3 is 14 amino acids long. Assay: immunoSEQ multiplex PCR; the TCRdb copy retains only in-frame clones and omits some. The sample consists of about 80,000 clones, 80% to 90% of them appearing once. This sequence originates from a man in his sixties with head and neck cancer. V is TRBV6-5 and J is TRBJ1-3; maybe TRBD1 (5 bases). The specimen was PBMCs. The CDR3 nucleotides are TGTGCCAGCAACCGGGACTGGGATGGAAACACCATATATTTT. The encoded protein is CASNRDWDGNTIYF.